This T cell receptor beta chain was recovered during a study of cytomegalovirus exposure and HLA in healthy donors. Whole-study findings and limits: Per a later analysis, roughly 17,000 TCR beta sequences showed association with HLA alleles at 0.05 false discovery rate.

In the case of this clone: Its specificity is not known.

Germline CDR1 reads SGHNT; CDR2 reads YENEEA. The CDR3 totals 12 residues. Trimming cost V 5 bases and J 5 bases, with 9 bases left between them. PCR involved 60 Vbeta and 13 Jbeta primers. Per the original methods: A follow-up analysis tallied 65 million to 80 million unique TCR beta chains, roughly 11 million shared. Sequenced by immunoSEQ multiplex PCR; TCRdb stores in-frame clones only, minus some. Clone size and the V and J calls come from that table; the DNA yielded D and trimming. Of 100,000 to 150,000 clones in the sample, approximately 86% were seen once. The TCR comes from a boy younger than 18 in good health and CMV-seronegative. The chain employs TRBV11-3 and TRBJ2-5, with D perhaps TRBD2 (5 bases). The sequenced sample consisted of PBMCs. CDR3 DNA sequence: TGTGCCAGCAGCACAGAGCGGGAGACCCAGTACTTC. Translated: CASSTERETQYF. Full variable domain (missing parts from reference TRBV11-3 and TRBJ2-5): EAGVVQSPRYKIIEKKQPVAFWCNPISGHNTLYWYLQNLGQGPELLIRYENEEAVDDSQLPKDRFSAERLKGVDSTLKIQPAELGDSAVYLCASSTERETQYFGPGTRLLVL.